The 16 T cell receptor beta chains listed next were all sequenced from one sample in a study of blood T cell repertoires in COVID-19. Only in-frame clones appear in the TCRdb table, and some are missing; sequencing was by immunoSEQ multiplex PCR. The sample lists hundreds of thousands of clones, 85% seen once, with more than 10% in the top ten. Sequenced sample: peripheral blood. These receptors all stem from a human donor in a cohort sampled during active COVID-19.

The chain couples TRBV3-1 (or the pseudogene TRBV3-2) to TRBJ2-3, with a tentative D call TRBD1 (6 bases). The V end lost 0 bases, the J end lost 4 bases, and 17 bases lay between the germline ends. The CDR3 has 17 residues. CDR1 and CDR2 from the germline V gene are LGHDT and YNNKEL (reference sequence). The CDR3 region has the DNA TGTGCCAGCAGCCAAGACTACAGGGTGAACGGGGCAGATACGCAGTATTTT. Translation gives CASSQDYRVNGADTQYF.

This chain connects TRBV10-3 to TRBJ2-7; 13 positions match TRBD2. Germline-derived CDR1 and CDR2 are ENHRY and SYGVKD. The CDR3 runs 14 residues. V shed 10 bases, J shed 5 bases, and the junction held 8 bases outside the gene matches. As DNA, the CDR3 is TGTGCCACGGCGACTAGCGGGAGGACTGACGAGCAGTACTTC. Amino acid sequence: CATATSGRTDEQYF.

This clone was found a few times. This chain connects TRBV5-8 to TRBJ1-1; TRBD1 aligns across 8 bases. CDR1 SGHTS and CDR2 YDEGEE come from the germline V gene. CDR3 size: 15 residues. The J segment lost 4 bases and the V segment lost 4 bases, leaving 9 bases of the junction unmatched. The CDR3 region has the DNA TGTGCCAGCAGCCTCGCACTTACAGGGGGCACTGAAGCTTTCTTT. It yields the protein CASSLALTGGTEAFF.

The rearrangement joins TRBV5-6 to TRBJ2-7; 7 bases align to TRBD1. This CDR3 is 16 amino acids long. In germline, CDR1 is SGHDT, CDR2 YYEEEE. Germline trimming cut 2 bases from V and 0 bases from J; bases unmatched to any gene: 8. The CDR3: CASSLENPGGSYEQYF. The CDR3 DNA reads TGTGCCAGCAGCTTAGAAAATCCAGGGGGCTCCTACGAGCAGTACTTC.

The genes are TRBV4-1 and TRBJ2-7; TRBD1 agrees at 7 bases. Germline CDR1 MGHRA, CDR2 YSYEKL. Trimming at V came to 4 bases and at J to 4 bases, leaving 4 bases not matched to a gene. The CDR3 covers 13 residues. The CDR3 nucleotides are TGCGCCAGCAGCCGCAACAGGGGTTACGAGCAGTACTTC. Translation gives CASSRNRGYEQYF.

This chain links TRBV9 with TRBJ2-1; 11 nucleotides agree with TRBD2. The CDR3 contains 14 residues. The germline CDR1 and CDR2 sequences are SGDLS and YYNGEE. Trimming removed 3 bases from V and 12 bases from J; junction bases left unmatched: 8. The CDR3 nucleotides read TGTGCCAGCAGCGCCCTCCTTAGCGGGAGGGGGCAGTTCTTC. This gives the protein CASSALLSGRGQFF.

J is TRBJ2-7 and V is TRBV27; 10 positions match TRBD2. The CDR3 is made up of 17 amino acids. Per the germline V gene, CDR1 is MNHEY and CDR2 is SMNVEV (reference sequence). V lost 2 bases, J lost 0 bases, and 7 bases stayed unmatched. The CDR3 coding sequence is TGTGCCAGCAGTTTAAAACGGCCTAGCGGGAGCTCCTACGAGCAGTACTTC. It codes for CASSLKRPSGSSYEQYF.

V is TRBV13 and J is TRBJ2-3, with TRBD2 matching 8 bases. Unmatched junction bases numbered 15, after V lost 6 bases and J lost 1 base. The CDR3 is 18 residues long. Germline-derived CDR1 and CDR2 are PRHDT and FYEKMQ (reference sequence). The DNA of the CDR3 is TGTGCCAGCAGTAAAAACCCCTTTAGCGGGAAGGGCACAGATACGCAGTATTTT. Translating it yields CASSKNPFSGKGTDTQYF.

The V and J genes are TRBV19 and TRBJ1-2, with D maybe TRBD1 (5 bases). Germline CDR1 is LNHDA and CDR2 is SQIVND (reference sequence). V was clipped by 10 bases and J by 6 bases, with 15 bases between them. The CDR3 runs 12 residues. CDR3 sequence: CATKGRLDGYTF. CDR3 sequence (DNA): TGTGCCACCAAGGGGAGGTTGGATGGCTACACCTTC. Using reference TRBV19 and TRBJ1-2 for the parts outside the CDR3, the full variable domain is DGGITQSPKYLFRKEGQNVTLSCEQNLNHDAMYWYRQDPGQGLRLIYYSQIVNDFQKGDIAEGYSVSREKKESFPLTVTSAQKNPTAFYLCATKGRLDGYTFGSGTRLTVV.

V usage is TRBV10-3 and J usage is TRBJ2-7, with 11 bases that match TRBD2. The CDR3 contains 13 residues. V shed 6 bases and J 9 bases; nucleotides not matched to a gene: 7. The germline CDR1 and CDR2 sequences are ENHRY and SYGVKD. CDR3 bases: TGTGCCATCAGCCTAGCGGGAGGTAGTGGGCAGTACTTC. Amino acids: CAISLAGGSGQYF.

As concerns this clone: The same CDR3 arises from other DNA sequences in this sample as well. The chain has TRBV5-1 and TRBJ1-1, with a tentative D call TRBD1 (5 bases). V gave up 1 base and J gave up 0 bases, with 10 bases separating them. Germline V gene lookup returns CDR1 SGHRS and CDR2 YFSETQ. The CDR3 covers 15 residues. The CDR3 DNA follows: TGCGCCAGCAGCTTGTTTCAGGGAATGAACACTGAAGCTTTCTTT. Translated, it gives CASSLFQGMNTEAFF.

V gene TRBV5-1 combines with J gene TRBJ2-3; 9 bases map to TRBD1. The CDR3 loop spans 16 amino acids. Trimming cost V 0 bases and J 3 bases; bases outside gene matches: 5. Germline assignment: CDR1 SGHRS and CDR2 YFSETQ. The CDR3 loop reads CASSLGNRGPTDTQYF. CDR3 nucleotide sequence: TGCGCCAGCAGCTTGGGAAACAGGGGGCCTACAGATACGCAGTATTTT.

The CDR3 nucleotides read TGTGCCAGCAGATGGACAGCTAACTATGGCTACACCTTC. Translating it yields CASRWTANYGYTF. V usage is TRBV6-5 and J usage is TRBJ1-2; possibly TRBD1 for D (6 bases). Germline V gives CDR1 MNHEY, CDR2 SVGAGI. The CDR3 length is 13 residues. V was pared by 6 bases and J by 0 bases, with 8 bases between.

The chain's CDR3 is CASSPRQGWNEKLFF. The CDR3 DNA reads as TGTGCCAGCTCACCAAGGCAGGGGTGGAATGAAAAACTGTTTTTT. The J gene is TRBJ1-4, the V gene TRBV18; D is perhaps TRBD1 (6 bases). The CDR3 length is 15 residues. Per the germline V gene, CDR1 is KGHSH and CDR2 is LQKENI. Trimming removed 2 bases at V and 5 bases at J, with 12 bases between.

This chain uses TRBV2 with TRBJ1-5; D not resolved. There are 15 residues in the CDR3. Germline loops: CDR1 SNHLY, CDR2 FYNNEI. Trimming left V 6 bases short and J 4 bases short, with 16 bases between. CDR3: CASRARHIDNQPQHF. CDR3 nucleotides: TGTGCCAGCAGGGCCAGACACATCGATAATCAGCCCCAGCATTTT.

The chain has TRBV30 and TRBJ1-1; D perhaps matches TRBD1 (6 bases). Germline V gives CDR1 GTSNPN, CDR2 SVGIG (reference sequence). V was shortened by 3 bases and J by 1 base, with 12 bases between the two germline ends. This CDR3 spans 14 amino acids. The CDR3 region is CAWSSRDTNTEAFF. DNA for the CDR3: TGTGCCTGGAGCTCGAGGGACACGAACACTGAAGCTTTCTTT.